Many counts were recorded for the clone carrying this T cell receptor beta chain. Its specificity is not known. A second PCR of 7 to 11 cycles used a sample-barcoded 5' primer and a J-beta primer mix. TCRdb recomputed calls from the 5' RACE reads with MiXCR, one row per CDR3 protein. The sample yields roughly 2 million distinct CDR3 sequences, 49% seen once. This specimen comes from a study of blood T cells in healthy people across ages. Study-level results: Roughly linear age-related decline in beta diversity appeared, significant by age approximately 40. Naive T cell percentage showed a strong correlation with the diversity of TCR beta. Relative to aged donors, long-lived donors carried more naive CD4+ cells and displayed higher diversity. Reliance upon unsorted PBMCs precluded definitive naive versus antigen-experienced comparison.

The CDR3 is made up of 14 amino acids. CDR1 MNHEY and CDR2 SVGEGT come from the germline V gene. V dropped 4 bases and J dropped 7; count of bases not matched to a gene: 4. This TCR was recovered from a woman aged 40 to 55 in good health. Specimen: blood. V usage is TRBV6-2 or TRBV6-3 and J usage is TRBJ2-4; 10 positions match TRBD2. The CDR3 loop is CASSSSGGGNIQYF. CDR3 bases: TGTGCCAGCAGTTCTAGCGGGGGTGGCAACATTCAGTACTTC.